This T cell receptor beta chain emerged from a study of OX40 agonist ivuxolimab in advanced cancers. Turning to the study itself: Three patients had partial responses: one hepatocellular carcinoma, two cutaneous melanoma. Study-level points and caveats: Clones of CD4+ and CD8+ blood T cells grew by week 6 at doses of 0.1 to 3.0 mg/kg. Averaging showed that CD8+ T cells had more expanded clones than CD4+ did.

J was trimmed by 2 bases and V by 2 bases; bases with no gene match: 7. The germline V gene has CDR1 SEHNR and CDR2 FQNEAQ (reference sequence). There are 17 residues in the CDR3. Sequenced by immunoSEQ multiplex PCR; TCRdb stores in-frame clones only, minus some. The table has 70,000 to 95,000 clones, more than 75% seen once; the top ten hold 6.2%. A remark on this clone: Its target is not known.

The receptor was isolated from an adult with an advanced solid tumor such as melanoma, head and neck, liver or kidney cancer. The chain uses TRBV7-9 and TRBJ1-5, with 9 positions matching TRBD1. The sample in question was CD4+ or CD8+ T cells sorted from blood, obtained in a trial of the OX40 agonist ivuxolimab. The DNA of the CDR3 is TGTGCCAGCAGCTTATCCACAGGGGGCTCTCGCAATCAGCCCCAGCATTTT. Residues: CASSLSTGGSRNQPQHF.